Following are 26 T cell receptor beta chains from one sample sequenced in a study of T cells in Graves' hyperthyroidism and ophthalmopathy. The CDR3 regions of TCR beta were amplified from RNA transcripts. HTBI primers were employed in a first-round RT-PCR of the TCR CDR3. TCRdb re-derived calls from the multiplex PCR reads in MiXCR, one entry per CDR3 protein. Here the sample spans fewer than 300,000 distinct CDR3 sequences, roughly 15% being singletons. The sample comprised blood. These receptors were collected from a woman in her 50s with Graves' hyperthyroidism that later progressed to Graves' ophthalmopathy.

This clonotype was seen only a few times. Written as DNA, the CDR3 is TGTGCCAGTAGTCATCTCCCGGGACGTCAATATGGCTACACCTTC. It is translated as CASSHLPGRQYGYTF. J is TRBJ1-2 and V is TRBV19, with D possibly being TRBD1 (5 bases). Germline loops: CDR1 LNHDA, CDR2 SQIVND (reference sequence). CDR3 length: 15 amino acids. Between the trimmed V and J ends, which lost 5 bases and 5 bases, there was a span of 18 bases.

This chain joins TRBV3-1 and TRBJ1-1, with D unresolved. V dropped 1 base and J dropped 3 bases, with 12 bases sitting between them. Germline lookup yields CDR1 LGHDT and CDR2 YNNKEL (reference sequence). The CDR3 contains 15 residues. The CDR3 region is CASSQGRASDTEAFF. DNA of the CDR3: TGTGCCAGCAGCCAAGGTAGGGCCTCGGACACTGAAGCTTTCTTT.

This clonotype showed up many times. The chain is built from TRBV12-3 or TRBV12-4 and TRBJ2-3; TRBD1 matches 9 bases. J was trimmed by 6 bases and V by 5 bases; bases with no gene match: 6. The CDR3 is 14 residues long. The CDR3 nucleotides read TGTGCCAGCAGTATCGGACAGGGGCCGGATACGCAGTATTTT. This codes for CASSIGQGPDTQYF.

The sample holds many counts of this clonotype. The V and J genes are TRBV11-2 and TRBJ1-4; D remains unclear. Germline assignment: CDR1 SGHAT and CDR2 FQNNGV. Between the trimmed V and J ends, which lost 0 bases and 8 bases, there was a span of 10 bases. The CDR3 consists of 14 residues. In nucleotides, the CDR3 is TGTGCCAGCAGCTTAGAGAGACAATCAGAAAAACTGTTTTTT. It specifies CASSLERQSEKLFF.

This clonotype was observed a handful of times. The chain has TRBV28 and TRBJ2-7, with a possible D match to TRBD1 (5 bases). The length of the CDR3 is 13 residues. V was trimmed by 8 bases and J by 2 bases, leaving 13 bases between them. The germline gives CDR1 MDHEN, CDR2 SYDVKM. CDR3 sequence: CASGNRFAYEQYF. As DNA, the CDR3 is TGTGCCAGCGGTAACAGGTTCGCCTACGAGCAGTACTTC. Variable domain in full (rest from reference TRBV28 and TRBJ2-7): DVKVTQSSRYLVKRTGEKVFLECVQDMDHENMFWYRQDPGLGLRLIYFSYDVKMKEKGDIPEGYSVSREKKERFSLILESASTNQTSMYLCASGNRFAYEQYFGPGTRLTVT.

The chain has TRBV20-1 and TRBJ2-3; the match to TRBD2 covers 8 bases. Germline CDR1 and CDR2: DFQATT and SNEGSKA (reference sequence). The CDR3 length is 13 residues. The V and J ends lost 6 bases and 2 bases, in that order; junction bases with no gene match: 4. The CDR3 protein is CSAIAGPTDTQYF. The CDR3 DNA sequence: TGCAGTGCCATAGCGGGACCCACAGATACGCAGTATTTT.

At least ten counts were recorded for this clonotype. The gene calls are TRBV10-3 and TRBJ2-5, with D tentatively TRBD1 (5 bases). This CDR3 spans 13 amino acids. Germline V gene lookup returns CDR1 ENHRY and CDR2 SYGVKD. V lost 2 bases and J 5 bases, leaving 9 bases between the germline ends. Here the CDR3 DNA reads TGTGCCATCAGTGAGCAGGGCTGGGAGACCCAGTACTTC. This translates into CAISEQGWETQYF.

This clonotype was counted at least ten times. The CDR3 DNA sequence: TGTGCCAGCAGTTTGCCGGCAGGGGCGAGTCAACTGTGGGCAGATACGCAGTATTTT. This encodes CASSLPAGASQLWADTQYF. The chain recombines TRBV28 with TRBJ2-3, with D perhaps matching TRBD1 (6 bases). CDR3 length equals 19 residues. The V gene lost 3 bases and the J gene lost 4 bases, with 26 bases spanning the gap. In germline, CDR1 is MDHEN, CDR2 SYDVKM.

A few counts support this clonotype. The V call is TRBV10-2, the J call TRBJ2-3; no firm D call. CDR3 length equals 15 residues. The germline V gene encodes CDR1 WSHSY and CDR2 SAAADI. Trimming shortened V by 7 bases and J by 6 bases, and 20 bases separated the two germline ends. The CDR3 sequence is CASIGIIRWKDTQYF. For the CDR3, the DNA is TGCGCCAGCATAGGGATAATCCGGTGGAAGGATACGCAGTATTTT.

This clonotype came up many times. This sequence joins TRBV2 and TRBJ2-1; D gene uncertain. The V gene lost 2 bases and the J gene lost 9 bases, with 8 bases spanning the gap. CDR3 size: 12 residues. Per the germline V gene, CDR1 is SNHLY and CDR2 is FYNNEI. This chain's CDR3 is CASSERGVEQFF. CDR3 sequence (DNA): TGTGCCAGCAGTGAAAGAGGTGTTGAGCAGTTCTTC. The variable domain in full, with the rest retrieved from reference TRBV2 and TRBJ2-1, is EPEVTQTPSHQVTQMGQEVILRCVPISNHLYFYWYRQILGQKVEFLVSFYNNEISEKSEIFDDQFSVERPDGSNFTLKIRSTKLEDSAMYFCASSERGVEQFFGPGTRLTVL.

This clonotype has more than one count but fewer than ten. One junction end disagrees with the germline gene, perhaps due to a read error. The chain recombines TRBV27 with TRBJ1-1, with D unresolved. The CDR3 totals 12 residues. The germline V gene encodes CDR1 MNHEY and CDR2 SMNVEV (reference sequence). CDR3: CASRVSPTQAFF. DNA for the CDR3: TGTGCCAGCAGAGTGAGCCCCACTCAAGCTTTCTTT.

V gene TRBV20-1 combines with J gene TRBJ2-5; 7 bases match TRBD2. CDR1 and CDR2 from the germline V gene are DFQATT and SNEGSKA (reference sequence). This CDR3 has 14 residues. V lost 2 bases and J lost 3; bases outside the gene matches: 6. This CDR3 is CSARKVAGEETQYF. The CDR3 bases are TGCAGTGCTAGAAAGGTAGCGGGTGAAGAGACCCAGTACTTC.

Turning to this clonotype: This may be a read error, as it is one base from a much larger clone. The CDR3 region is CASSWTGDTGELFF. The CDR3, as DNA: TGTGCCAGCAGTTGGACAGGGGACACCGGGGAGCTGTTTTTT. V usage is TRBV7-8 and J usage is TRBJ2-2; 9 bases line up with TRBD1. The CDR3 consists of 14 residues. Germline CDR1 is SGHVS and CDR2 is FQNEAQ. The V gene end was trimmed by 6 bases and the J gene end by 3 bases; junction bases not matched to a gene: 2.

In this sample, this clonotype turned up a few times. The chain is built from TRBV12-3 or TRBV12-4 and TRBJ1-3; D ambiguous. The CDR3 contains 14 residues. Trimming removed 5 bases at V and 7 bases at J, with 15 bases between. The CDR3 coding sequence is TGTGCCAGCAGTGAAACACCCGGGAGGAACACCATATATTTT. Its translation is CASSETPGRNTIYF.

This clonotype was observed at least ten times. The V and J genes are TRBV7-6 and TRBJ2-7; 8 positions match TRBD2. The CDR3 sequence is 21 residues long. Germline CDR1 reads SGHVS; CDR2 reads FNYEAQ. V was pared by 2 bases and J by 2 bases, with 23 bases of the junction left unmatched. The CDR3, as DNA: TGTGCCAGCAGCTTATTTCTTGTGTGGGGAGCCCAGAATAGCGGGACCTACGAGCAGTACTTC. This sequence encodes CASSLFLVWGAQNSGTYEQYF.

Comment on this clonotype: An end of the junction differs from the germline gene, which may be a read error. The chain employs TRBV5-1 and TRBJ2-7; 13 bases line up with TRBD2. Germline lookup yields CDR1 SGHRS and CDR2 YFSETQ. The CDR3 extends over 14 amino acids. The CDR3 bases are TGCACCAGCAGCTTGGGACTAGCGGGAAACGAGCAGTACTTC. Protein product: CTSSLGLAGNEQYF.

This clonotype appeared many times. The chain has TRBV2 and TRBJ1-1; tentative D call: TRBD1 (6 bases). This CDR3 is built from 13 residues. V lost 7 bases to trimming and J lost 2 bases, with 11 bases between them. Germline V lookup: CDR1 SNHLY, CDR2 FYNNEI. CDR3 in amino acids: CASINRVNTEAFF. In DNA, the CDR3 is TGTGCCAGCATAAACAGGGTTAACACTGAAGCTTTCTTT.

The chain has TRBV5-6 and TRBJ2-3; D is unresolved. Germline lookup yields CDR1 SGHDT and CDR2 YYEEEE. V lost 3 bases and J 3 bases, leaving 8 bases between the germline ends. The CDR3 loop spans 13 amino acids. CDR3 in amino acids: CASSSTITDTQYF. CDR3 DNA: TGTGCCAGCAGCTCCACAATTACAGATACGCAGTATTTT. The full variable domain, its missing parts supplied by reference TRBV5-6 and TRBJ2-3, is DAGVTQSPTHLIKTRGQQVTLRCSPKSGHDTVSWYQQALGQGPQFIFQYYEEEERQRGNFPDRFSGHQFPNYSSELNVNALLLGDSALYLCASSSTITDTQYFGPGTRLTVL.

The rearrangement links TRBV5-5 to TRBJ1-2; 9 bases agree with TRBD1. Trimming removed 2 bases from V and 12 bases from J; junction bases left unmatched: 8. This CDR3 region has 13 residues. Germline CDR1 SGHKS, CDR2 YYEKEE (reference sequence). The DNA of the CDR3 is TGTGCCAGCAGCTTTTGGGACAGGGAGGGGAACACCTTC. Protein: CASSFWDREGNTF. The variable domain in full, completed from reference TRBV5-5 and TRBJ1-2, reads DAGVTQSPTHLIKTRGQQVTLRCSPISGHKSVSWYQQVLGQGPQFIFQYYEKEERGRGNFPDRFSARQFPNYSSELNVNALLLGDSALYLCASSFWDREGNTFGSGTRLTVV.

There are many counts of this clonotype. The V gene is TRBV20-1, the J gene TRBJ2-5; the D is unclear. The germline V and J ends were trimmed by 4 bases and 5 bases, with 5 bases remaining between them. Germline V gene sequence: CDR1 DFQATT, CDR2 SNEGSKA (reference sequence). The CDR3 is made up of 10 amino acids. CDR3 region: CSAIEETQYF. The CDR3 nucleotides are TGCAGTGCTATCGAGGAGACCCAGTACTTC.

The rearrangement uses TRBV10-3 and TRBJ1-2; TRBD1 matches 8 bases. CDR3 size: 18 residues. Germline V gene lookup returns CDR1 ENHRY and CDR2 SYGVKD. With V trimmed by 2 bases and J by 2 bases, 13 bases remained unmatched. CDR3 in amino acids: CAISESWTGLGSNYGYTF. CDR3 coding DNA: TGTGCCATCAGTGAGAGCTGGACAGGGCTTGGGAGCAACTATGGCTACACCTTC.

As DNA, the CDR3 is TGTGCCAGCCTGGCCGCGGGAGGGCTTGAGACCCAGTACTTC. It encodes CASLAAGGLETQYF. V gene TRBV28 combines with J gene TRBJ2-5; 9 bases align to TRBD2. This CDR3 spans 14 amino acids. The germline gives CDR1 MDHEN, CDR2 SYDVKM. With V trimmed by 8 bases and J by 5 bases, 9 bases remained unmatched.

The chain uses TRBV4-1 and TRBJ1-4; TRBD1 agrees at 8 bases. Per germline, CDR1 MGHRA and CDR2 YSYEKL. The V and J ends lost 2 bases and 5 bases, in that order; junction bases with no gene match: 4. This CDR3 has 15 amino acids. The CDR3 nucleotides are TGCGCCAGCAGCCAAATACAGGGGGGAAATGAAAAACTGTTTTTT. Translation gives CASSQIQGGNEKLFF.

This clonotype was counted many times. The chain is built from TRBV27 and TRBJ1-5; D remains ambiguous. The CDR3 totals 14 residues. Trimming took 3 bases from V and 0 from J, leaving 6 bases between them. Germline-derived CDR1 and CDR2 are MNHEY and SMNVEV (reference sequence). CDR3 sequence (DNA): TGTGCCAGCAGTTTGGTATATAGCAATCAGCCCCAGCATTTT. Translating it yields CASSLVYSNQPQHF.

About this clonotype itself: An end of the junction differs from the germline gene, which may be a read error. The rearrangement uses TRBV7-7 and TRBJ2-1, with 8 bases identical to TRBD2. The CDR3 consists of 18 residues. The V gene's germline CDR1 is SSHAT and CDR2 FNYEAQ (reference sequence). The DNA of the CDR3 is TGTGCTAGCAGCTCGGGGACCGCCGGGAGGGACAATTTGGATGAGCAGTTCTTC. Protein: CASSSGTAGRDNLDEQFF.

This clonotype was recorded many times. This chain joins TRBV2 and TRBJ2-1; D remains ambiguous. Germline CDR1 and CDR2: SNHLY and FYNNEI. Trimming removed 6 bases from V and 9 bases from J, with 24 bases in between. The CDR3 has 16 residues. The CDR3 loop is CASSLIGARGSSEQFF. In DNA, the CDR3 is TGTGCCAGCAGCCTAATCGGAGCTAGAGGCAGCAGTGAGCAGTTCTTC. Drawing the rest from reference TRBV2 and TRBJ2-1, the complete variable domain is EPEVTQTPSHQVTQMGQEVILRCVPISNHLYFYWYRQILGQKVEFLVSFYNNEISEKSEIFDDQFSVERPDGSNFTLKIRSTKLEDSAMYFCASSLIGARGSSEQFFGPGTRLTVL.